This TCR beta chain derives from a study of cytomegalovirus exposure and HLA in healthy donors. In regard to this clone: The antigen remains undetermined.

The study's findings and limits: Within the data, a cluster of highly shared sequence variants was likely a sequencing artifact.

The PCR contained 60 Vbeta and 13 Jbeta primers. Clones were sequenced by immunoSEQ multiplex PCR, and TCRdb holds only the in-frame ones, with some missing. The sample includes 120,000 or so clones, 72% of them seen just once. The origin of this receptor is a man younger than 40 in good health and CMV-seronegative. The sample was PBMCs.

The DNA for the CDR3 is TGCGCCAGCAGCTTGGCCTGGACTAGCGGACAAGAGACCCAGTACTTC. It specifies CASSLAWTSGQETQYF. The chain recombines TRBV5-1 with TRBJ2-5; 10 bases align to TRBD2. V shed 0 bases, J shed 2 bases, and the junction held 4 bases outside the gene matches. The germline gives CDR1 SGHRS, CDR2 YFSETQ. This CDR3 region has 16 residues.